This T cell receptor (beta chain) came from a study of blood T cell repertoires in COVID-19 (dated by TCRdb to between 2020 and 2021). Some background on the complete study: Samples covering the acute and convalescent phases of COVID-19 were provided by collaborators in the United States, Italy and Spain. The material from the prospective study consisted of cDNA or gDNA derived from T cells, B-cell-depleted T cells, or PBMCs. Subjects who had been exposed to COVID-19, were actively infected with it, or had recovered from it provided the deeply sampled blood TCRbeta repertoires that made up the dataset. The repertoires were released in a freely available public database meant as a resource for research on the immune response to SARS-CoV-2. Samples came from the ongoing ImmuneRACE study (first 160 participants) plus 1,254 subjects from 6 global collaborators. Sample metadata almost always included a de-identified subject ID, COVID-19 status, age in years and sex. Where available, HLA class I and class II types were obtained from metadata supplied by the sample provider rather than from assay-based typing.

Collaborating institutions collected whole blood in K2EDTA tubes following their own protocols. For TCRbeta analysis, collaborators shipped samples as frozen whole blood, isolated PBMCs, or DNA extracted from either of those sample types. The immunoSEQ Assay, a bias-controlled multiplex PCR, was used to amplify TCRbeta CDR3 regions from genomic DNA. The source study handled its data this way. Nucleated cell counts per sample were estimated from amplification of reference gene primers within the assay. Sequence reads were collapsed and filtered to measure the absolute abundance of every unique TCRbeta CDR3 rearrangement. For each sample, productive Simpson clonality was calculated by taking the square root of Simpson's diversity index across productive rearrangements. In TCRdb, the immuneACCESS table is reduced to in-frame sequences with V and J assigned. These tables do not hold every clone; where another copy was compared, an unresolved V gene accounts for under half, and the others remain unexplained. The V and J calls and clone size are taken from that table; D and trimming were inferred from the DNA. The sample table lists fewer than 85,000 clones, roughly 88% of them with a count of one. The ten biggest clones cover around 0.98% of the sample.

The paper's findings and limits, for the study overall: The amount of clinical and demographic metadata varied by source and participant and was provided uncurated.

As concerns this clone: Its antigen is not yet known. Base-call qualities are not available, and no considerably larger clone is one nucleotide away.

V and J are trimmed by 4 bases and 5 bases, and the gene matches miss 5 bases of the junction. CDR1 and CDR2, looked up from the germline V gene, are SGHTA and FQGNSA. The CDR3, cysteine through phenylalanine, is 14 amino acids long. This entry keeps only the CDR3 DNA: 42 bases, framed from base 1. This sequence originates from a woman aged 45-59 years in a cohort sampled during active COVID-19. Sequenced material: peripheral blood. Recombination connected TRBV7-2 to TRBJ2-5; TRBD2 agrees with 9 junctional bases. The DNA reads TGTGCCAGCAGCTCCCGAAGCGGGGGGGAGACCCAGTACTTC. Its translation is CASSSRSGGETQYF.